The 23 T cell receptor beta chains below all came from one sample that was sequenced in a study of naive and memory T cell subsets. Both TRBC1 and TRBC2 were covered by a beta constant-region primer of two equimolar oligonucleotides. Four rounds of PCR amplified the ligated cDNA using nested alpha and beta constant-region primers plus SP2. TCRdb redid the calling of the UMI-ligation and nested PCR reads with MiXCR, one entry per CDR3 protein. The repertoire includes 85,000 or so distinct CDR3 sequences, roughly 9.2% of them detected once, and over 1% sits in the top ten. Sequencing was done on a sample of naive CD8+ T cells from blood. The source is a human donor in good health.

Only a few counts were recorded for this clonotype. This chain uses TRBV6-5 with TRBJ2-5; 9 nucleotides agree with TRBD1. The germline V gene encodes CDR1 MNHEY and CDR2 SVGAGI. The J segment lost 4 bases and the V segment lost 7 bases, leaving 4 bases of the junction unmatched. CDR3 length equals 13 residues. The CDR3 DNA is TGTGCCAGCAAGTGGACAGGGGTAGAGACCCAGTACTTC. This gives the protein CASKWTGVETQYF.

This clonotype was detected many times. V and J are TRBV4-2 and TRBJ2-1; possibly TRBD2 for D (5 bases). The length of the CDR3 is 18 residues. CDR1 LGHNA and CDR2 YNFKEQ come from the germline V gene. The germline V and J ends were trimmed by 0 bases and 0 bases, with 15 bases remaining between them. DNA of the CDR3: TGTGCCAGCAGCCAAGAGGGAGTTTGGCTAGCCTCCTACAATGAGCAGTTCTTC. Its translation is CASSQEGVWLASYNEQFF.

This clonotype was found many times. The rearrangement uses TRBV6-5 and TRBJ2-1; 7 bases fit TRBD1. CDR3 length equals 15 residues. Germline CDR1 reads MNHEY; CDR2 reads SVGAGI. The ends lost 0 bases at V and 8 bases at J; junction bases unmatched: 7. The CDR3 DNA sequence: TGTGCCAGCAGTTACTCACAGGGGTCGGGCGATGAGCAGTTCTTC. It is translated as CASSYSQGSGDEQFF.

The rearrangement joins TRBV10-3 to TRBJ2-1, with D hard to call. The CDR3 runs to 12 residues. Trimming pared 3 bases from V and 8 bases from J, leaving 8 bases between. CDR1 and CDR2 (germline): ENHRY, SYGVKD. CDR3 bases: TGTGCCATCAGTGACTCGATTCATGAGCAGTTCTTC. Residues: CAISDSIHEQFF.

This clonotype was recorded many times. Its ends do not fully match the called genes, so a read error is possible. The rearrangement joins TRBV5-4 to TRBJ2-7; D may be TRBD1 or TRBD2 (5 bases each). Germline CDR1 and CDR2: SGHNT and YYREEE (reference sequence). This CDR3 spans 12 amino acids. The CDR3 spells CASSVLGELEEF. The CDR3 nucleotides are TGTGCCAGCAGCGTCTTGGGGGAGTTGGAAGAGTTC.

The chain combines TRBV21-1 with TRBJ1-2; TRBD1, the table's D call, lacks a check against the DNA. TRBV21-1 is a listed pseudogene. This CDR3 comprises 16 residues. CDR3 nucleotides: TGTGCCAGCAGCAAAGCCCAGTGGGGGCCTAACTATGGCTACACCTTC. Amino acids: CASSKAQWGPNYGYTF.

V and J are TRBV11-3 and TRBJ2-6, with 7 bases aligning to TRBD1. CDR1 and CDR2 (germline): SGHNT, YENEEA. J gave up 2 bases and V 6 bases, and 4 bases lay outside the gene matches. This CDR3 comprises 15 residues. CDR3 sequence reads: CASSSGQAGANVLTF. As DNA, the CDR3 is TGTGCCAGCAGTTCCGGACAGGCTGGGGCCAACGTCCTGACTTTC.

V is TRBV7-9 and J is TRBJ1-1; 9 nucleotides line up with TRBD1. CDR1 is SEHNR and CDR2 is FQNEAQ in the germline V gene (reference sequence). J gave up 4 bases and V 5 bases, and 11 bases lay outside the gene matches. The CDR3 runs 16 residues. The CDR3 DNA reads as TGTGCCAGCAGCCGCACAGGGACAGGGTCGGGCACTGAAGCTTTCTTT. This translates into CASSRTGTGSGTEAFF.

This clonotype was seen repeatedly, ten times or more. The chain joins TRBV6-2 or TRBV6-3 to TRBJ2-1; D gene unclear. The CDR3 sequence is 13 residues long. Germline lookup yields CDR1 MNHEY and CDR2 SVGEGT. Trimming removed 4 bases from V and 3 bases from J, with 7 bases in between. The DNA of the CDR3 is TGTGCCAGCAGTTTAGCCAGCTACAATGAGCAGTTCTTC. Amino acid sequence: CASSLASYNEQFF.

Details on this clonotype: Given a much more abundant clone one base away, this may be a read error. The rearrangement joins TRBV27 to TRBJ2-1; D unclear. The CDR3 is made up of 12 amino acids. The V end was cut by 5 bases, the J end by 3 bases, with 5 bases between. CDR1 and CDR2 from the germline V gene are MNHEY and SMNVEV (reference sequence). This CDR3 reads CASSTNYNEQFF. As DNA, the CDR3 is TGTGCCAGCAGTACGAACTACAATGAGCAGTTCTTC.

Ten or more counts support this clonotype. The CDR3: CASSPRSDREGYGYTF. CDR3 bases: TGTGCCAGCTCACCACGGTCGGACAGGGAGGGCTATGGCTACACCTTC. This sequence joins TRBV18 and TRBJ1-2; 8 bases are a match to TRBD1. The CDR3 loop spans 16 amino acids. Trimming at V came to 1 base and at J to 4 bases, leaving 8 bases not matched to a gene. Per germline, CDR1 KGHSH and CDR2 LQKENI. The full variable domain, with the rest looked up from reference TRBV18 and TRBJ1-2, is NAGVMQNPRHLVRRRGQEARLRCSPMKGHSHVYWYRQLPEEGLKFMVYLQKENIIDESGMPKERFSAEFPKEGPSILRIQQVVRGDSAAYFCASSPRSDREGYGYTFGSGTRLTVV.

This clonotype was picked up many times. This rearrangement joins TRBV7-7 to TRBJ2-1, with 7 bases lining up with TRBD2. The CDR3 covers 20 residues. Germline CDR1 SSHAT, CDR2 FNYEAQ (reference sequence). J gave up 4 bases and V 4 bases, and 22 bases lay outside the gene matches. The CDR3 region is CASSSGEIGLALRGYNEQFF. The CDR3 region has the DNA TGTGCCAGCAGCTCCGGGGAGATAGGGCTAGCCTTGCGGGGGTACAATGAGCAGTTCTTC.

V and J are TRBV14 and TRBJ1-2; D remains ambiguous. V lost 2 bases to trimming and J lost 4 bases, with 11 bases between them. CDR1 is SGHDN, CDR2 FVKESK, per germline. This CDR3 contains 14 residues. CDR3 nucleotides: TGTGCCAGCAGCCAAAATGGGAAAGGCTATGGCTACACCTTC. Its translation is CASSQNGKGYGYTF.

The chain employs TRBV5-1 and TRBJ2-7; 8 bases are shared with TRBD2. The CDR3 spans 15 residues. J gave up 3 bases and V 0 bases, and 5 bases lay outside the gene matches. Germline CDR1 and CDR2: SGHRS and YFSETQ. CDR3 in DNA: TGCGCCAGCAGCTTGGAAGCGGGGGAGTACTACGAGCAGTACTTC. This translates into CASSLEAGEYYEQYF.

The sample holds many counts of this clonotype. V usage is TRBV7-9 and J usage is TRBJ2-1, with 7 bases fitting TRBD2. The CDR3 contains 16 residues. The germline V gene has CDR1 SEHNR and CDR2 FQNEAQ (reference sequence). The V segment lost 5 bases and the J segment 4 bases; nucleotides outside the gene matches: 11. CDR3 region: CASSPTGSGGYNEQFF. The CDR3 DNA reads TGTGCCAGCAGCCCAACCGGTTCCGGGGGGTACAATGAGCAGTTCTTC.

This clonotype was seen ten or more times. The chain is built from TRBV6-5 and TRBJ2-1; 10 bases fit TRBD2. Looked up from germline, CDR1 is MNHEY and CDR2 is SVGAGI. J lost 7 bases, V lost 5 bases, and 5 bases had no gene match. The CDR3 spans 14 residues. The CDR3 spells CASSLAGDLNEQFF. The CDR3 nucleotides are TGTGCCAGCAGTCTAGCGGGAGACTTGAATGAGCAGTTCTTC.

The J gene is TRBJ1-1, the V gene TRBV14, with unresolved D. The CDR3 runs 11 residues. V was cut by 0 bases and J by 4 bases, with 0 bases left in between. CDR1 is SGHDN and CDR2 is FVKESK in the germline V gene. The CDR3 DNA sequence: TGTGCCAGCAGCCAAGACACTGAAGCTTTCTTT. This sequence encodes CASSQDTEAFF.

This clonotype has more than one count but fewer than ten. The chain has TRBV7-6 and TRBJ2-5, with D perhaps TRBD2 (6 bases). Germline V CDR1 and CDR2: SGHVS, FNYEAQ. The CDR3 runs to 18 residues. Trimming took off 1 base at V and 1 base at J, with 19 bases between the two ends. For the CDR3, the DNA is TGTGCCAGCAGCTTAGTTAGCCACCCGGGAGAGGGCCAAGAGACCCAGTACTTC. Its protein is CASSLVSHPGEGQETQYF.

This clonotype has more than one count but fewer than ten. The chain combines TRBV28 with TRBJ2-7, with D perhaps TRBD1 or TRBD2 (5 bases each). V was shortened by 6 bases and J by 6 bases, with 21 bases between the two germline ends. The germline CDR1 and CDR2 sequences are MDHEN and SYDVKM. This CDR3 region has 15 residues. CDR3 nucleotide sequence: TGTGCCAGCAGCCCGACTATACGGGGCTACTCCGAGCAGTACTTC. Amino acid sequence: CASSPTIRGYSEQYF.

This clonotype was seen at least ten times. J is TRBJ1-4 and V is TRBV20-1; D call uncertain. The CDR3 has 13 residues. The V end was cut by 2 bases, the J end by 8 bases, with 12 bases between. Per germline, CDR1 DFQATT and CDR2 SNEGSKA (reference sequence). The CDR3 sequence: CSARSGIKEKLFF. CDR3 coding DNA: TGCAGTGCTAGATCCGGGATTAAGGAAAAACTGTTTTTT.

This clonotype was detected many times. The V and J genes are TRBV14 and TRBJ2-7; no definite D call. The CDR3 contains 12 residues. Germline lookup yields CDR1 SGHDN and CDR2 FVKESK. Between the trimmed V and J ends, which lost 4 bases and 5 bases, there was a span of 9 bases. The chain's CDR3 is CASSRFEDEQYF. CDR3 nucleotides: TGTGCCAGCAGCCGCTTTGAGGACGAGCAGTACTTC.

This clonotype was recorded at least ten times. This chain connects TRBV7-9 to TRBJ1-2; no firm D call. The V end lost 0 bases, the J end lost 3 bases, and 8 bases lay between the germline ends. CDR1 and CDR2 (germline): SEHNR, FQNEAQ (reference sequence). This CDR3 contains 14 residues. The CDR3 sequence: CASSLAVDYYGYTF. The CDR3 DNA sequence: TGTGCCAGCAGCTTAGCGGTAGATTACTATGGCTACACCTTC.

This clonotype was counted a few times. The CDR3 protein is CASSGLAGRYEQYF. The CDR3 coding sequence is TGTGCCAGCAGCGGACTAGCGGGACGCTACGAGCAGTACTTC. V is TRBV27 and J is TRBJ2-7; 12 nucleotides line up with TRBD2. J was trimmed by 3 bases and V by 6 bases; bases with no gene match: 3. CDR3 length: 14 residues. Germline assignment: CDR1 MNHEY and CDR2 SMNVEV (reference sequence).